The clone carrying this T cell receptor (beta chain) was seen only a few times. Its antigen is not identified. The data belong to a study of cytomegalovirus exposure and HLA in healthy donors. Notes on the study in general: Specificity of a few CMV-associated chains for CMV antigens was verified in vitro. Generally TCR sequences proved uncommon, though certain public TCRs appeared in numerous donors.

CDR1 is SGHNT, CDR2 YENEEA, per germline. V lost 2 bases, J lost 3 bases, and 2 bases stayed unmatched. The CDR3 spans 16 residues. Primers: 60 Vbeta forward and 13 Jbeta reverse. This table comes from immunoSEQ multiplex PCR, and its TCRdb copy is limited to in-frame clones, with some not included. Here the sample spans 150,000 to 200,000 clones, 75% to 90% being singletons. This clonotype was obtained from a man aged 25-45 years in good health and CMV-seropositive. The sample was PBMCs. The gene calls are TRBV11-3 and TRBJ2-3, with 13 bases lining up with TRBD2. CDR3 sequence reads: CASSLRTSGSTDTQYF. CDR3 nucleotide sequence: TGTGCCAGCAGCTTACGGACTAGCGGGAGTACAGATACGCAGTATTTT.